The 24 T cell receptor beta chains in this list originate from one sample, sequenced in a study of neurological immune-mediated disorders. Via MiXCR, TCRdb re-called the 5' RACE reads, giving one row per CDR3 protein. This repertoire shows around 69,000 distinct CDR3 sequences, 4.5% to 5.5% found once; its top ten account for approximately 7%. Material for sequencing was PBMCs. The receptors shown here come from a man aged 30 to 45 with multiple sclerosis.

The rearrangement joins TRBV9 to TRBJ2-5; TRBD2 matches 9 bases. The trim removed 4 bases at V and 5 bases at J, leaving 6 bases unmatched. CDR3 length equals 14 residues. The germline gives CDR1 SGDLS, CDR2 YYNGEE. For the CDR3, the DNA is TGTGCCAGCAGCCCGGGACTAGCTAGGGAGACCCAGTACTTC. Protein sequence: CASSPGLARETQYF.

This chain connects TRBV13 to TRBJ2-2; 8 bases are a match to TRBD1. The CDR3 consists of 15 residues. CDR1 is PRHDT and CDR2 is FYEKMQ in the germline V gene (reference sequence). Trimming removed 4 bases from V and 6 bases from J; junction bases left unmatched: 7. CDR3 sequence: CASSSGGPSPGELFF. The CDR3 DNA follows: TGTGCCAGCAGCTCAGGGGGCCCGTCCCCCGGGGAGCTGTTTTTT.

About this clonotype itself: Mismatch with germline at one junction end may stem from a read error. The J gene is TRBJ1-6, the V gene TRBV3-1; no firm D call. The CDR3 has 12 residues. Germline V gene sequence: CDR1 LGHDT, CDR2 YNNKEL (reference sequence). The CDR3 bases are TGTGCCAGCAGCCCCCCTGGTTCACCCCTCAACTTT. Protein sequence: CASSPPGSPLNF. The full variable domain, with the rest looked up from reference TRBV3-1 and TRBJ1-6, is DTAVSQTPKYLVTQMGNDKSIKCEQNLGHDTMYWYKQDSKKFLKIMFSYNNKELIINETVPNRFSPKSPDKAHLNLHINSLELGDSAVYFCASSPPGSPLNFGNGTRLTVT.

This clonotype was detected many times. The V and J genes are TRBV7-6 and TRBJ1-1, with TRBD1 matching over 8 bases. Germline V gene data show CDR1 as SGHVS and CDR2 as FNYEAQ. This CDR3 region has 17 residues. The V segment lost 1 base and the J segment 8 bases; nucleotides outside the gene matches: 15. The CDR3, as DNA: TGTGCCAGCAGCTTAGTATCTGTTGGGTCGGACAGGGCCGAAGCTTTCTTT. Residues: CASSLVSVGSDRAEAFF.

This clonotype was found many times. CDR3: CASSGVAKNIQYF. The CDR3 region has the DNA TGTGCCAGCAGCGGGGTAGCCAAAAACATTCAGTACTTC. This chain connects TRBV5-6 to TRBJ2-4; D gene ambiguous. CDR1 and CDR2 from the germline V gene are SGHDT and YYEEEE. Trimming stripped 4 bases from V and 0 bases from J, with 5 bases between. The CDR3 runs to 13 residues.

This clonotype was recorded at least ten times. The rearrangement links TRBV3-1 to TRBJ1-4; D is undetermined. Germline CDR1 LGHDT, CDR2 YNNKEL (reference sequence). The CDR3 loop spans 13 amino acids. V gave up 1 base and J gave up 7 bases, with 7 bases separating them. The CDR3 sequence: CASSQAGPEKLFF. In nucleotides, the CDR3 is TGTGCCAGCAGCCAAGCGGGTCCTGAAAAACTGTTTTTT.

This clonotype was counted ten times or more. V usage is TRBV5-1 and J usage is TRBJ2-5; no definite D call. This CDR3 spans 14 amino acids. Looked up from germline, CDR1 is SGHRS and CDR2 is YFSETQ. Trimming removed 4 bases from V and 4 bases from J, with 14 bases in between. The CDR3 reads CASSEAFRGETQYF. CDR3 in DNA: TGCGCCAGCAGCGAGGCTTTCCGCGGAGAGACCCAGTACTTC.

Many counts were recorded for this clonotype. The rearrangement joins TRBV5-1 to TRBJ1-1; 7 bases fit TRBD1. This CDR3 is built from 16 residues. The germline gives CDR1 SGHRS, CDR2 YFSETQ. The V segment lost 4 bases and the J segment 0 bases; nucleotides outside the gene matches: 9. DNA of the CDR3: TGCGCCAGCAGCGGCGGAACGGACAGGTTGAACACTGAAGCTTTCTTT. This encodes CASSGGTDRLNTEAFF. The full variable domain, completed using reference TRBV5-1 and TRBJ1-1, is KAGVTQTPRYLIKTRGQQVTLSCSPISGHRSVSWYQQTPGQGLQFLFEYFSETQRNKGNFPGRFSGRQFSNSRSEMNVSTLELGDSALYLCASSGGTDRLNTEAFFGQGTRLTVV.

This clonotype was recorded at least ten times. The chain recombines TRBV5-1 with TRBJ1-5, with 7 nucleotides matching TRBD1. CDR1 is SGHRS and CDR2 is YFSETQ in the germline V gene. This CDR3 is 15 amino acids long. The J segment lost 8 bases and the V segment lost 4 bases, leaving 12 bases of the junction unmatched. CDR3 nucleotide sequence: TGCGCCAGCAGCCCCGGTGTAGGGGGCCGGGAGCCCCAGCATTTT. Translating gives CASSPGVGGREPQHF.

This clonotype showed up many times. The chain couples TRBV20-1 to TRBJ2-1; D possibly corresponds to TRBD2 (6 bases). CDR1 and CDR2 from the germline V gene are DFQATT and SNEGSKA (reference sequence). The CDR3 spans 16 residues. Trimming left V 4 bases short and J 4 bases short, with 20 bases between. The CDR3 nucleotides read TGCAGTGCTACACCTTATGAGGTAGCGGAGTACAATGAGCAGTTCTTC. Translation: CSATPYEVAEYNEQFF.

This clonotype was seen repeatedly, ten times or more. The CDR3 DNA reads as TGTGCCAGCAGCCCCACCTCCTACGAGCAGTACTTC. Its protein is CASSPTSYEQYF. The rearrangement joins TRBV7-8 to TRBJ2-7; D is undetermined. Germline V gives CDR1 SGHVS, CDR2 FQNEAQ. Trimming stripped 5 bases from V and 0 bases from J, with 5 bases between. The CDR3 has 12 residues.

At least ten counts were recorded for this clonotype. The chain carries TRBV5-1 and TRBJ1-2, with 7 bases fitting TRBD1. V shed 4 bases and J 5 bases; nucleotides not matched to a gene: 8. CDR1 and CDR2 (germline): SGHRS, YFSETQ. The length of the CDR3 is 14 residues. The CDR3 loop is CASSPGDSGYGYTF. DNA for the CDR3: TGCGCCAGCAGCCCGGGGGACAGTGGTTATGGCTACACCTTC. The whole variable domain, remainder taken from reference TRBV5-1 and TRBJ1-2, is KAGVTQTPRYLIKTRGQQVTLSCSPISGHRSVSWYQQTPGQGLQFLFEYFSETQRNKGNFPGRFSGRQFSNSRSEMNVSTLELGDSALYLCASSPGDSGYGYTFGSGTRLTVV.

This clonotype was seen repeatedly, ten times or more. CDR3 residues: CASSPRRLAYTDTQYF. In nucleotides, the CDR3 is TGTGCCAGCAGTCCTAGACGATTGGCTTACACAGATACGCAGTATTTT. This chain connects TRBV14 to TRBJ2-3, with D hard to call. V dropped 6 bases and J dropped 2 bases, with 18 bases sitting between them. This CDR3 has 16 residues. Germline V gene data show CDR1 as SGHDN and CDR2 as FVKESK.

This clonotype was counted only a few times. This chain connects TRBV12-3 or TRBV12-4 to TRBJ2-3; a weak D match, TRBD1 (5 bases). CDR3 size: 14 residues. V was pared by 3 bases and J by 4 bases, with 11 bases between. The CDR3 region has the DNA TGTGCCAGCAGTTTGCGGACAATGGCAGATACGCAGTATTTT. It specifies CASSLRTMADTQYF.

There are many counts of this clonotype. The chain uses TRBV4-1 and TRBJ1-4; possibly TRBD1 for D (5 bases). V was shortened by 4 bases and J by 5 bases, with 14 bases between the two germline ends. The CDR3 length is 15 residues. The germline V gene has CDR1 MGHRA and CDR2 YSYEKL. CDR3 in DNA: TGCGCCAGCAGCCGCCACCGGGACGGAAATGAAAAACTGTTTTTT. Translated, it gives CASSRHRDGNEKLFF.

This clonotype was observed at least ten times. J is TRBJ2-5 and V is TRBV5-1; D not certain. V gave up 7 bases and J gave up 5 bases, with 21 bases separating them. This CDR3 contains 15 residues. Germline assignment: CDR1 SGHRS and CDR2 YFSETQ. In DNA, the CDR3 is TGCGCCAGCCATAACCTCCAGTCGACCGGGGAGACCCAGTACTTC. This encodes CASHNLQSTGETQYF.

This clonotype was counted ten times or more. CDR3 nucleotides: TGTGCCAGCAGTTTTAAGGGATATGGCTACACCTTC. Its protein is CASSFKGYGYTF. The rearrangement uses TRBV6-5 and TRBJ1-2, with no clear D. V was cut by 4 bases and J by 5 bases, with 8 bases left in between. Germline V lookup: CDR1 MNHEY, CDR2 SVGAGI. The CDR3 contains 12 residues.

This clonotype was recorded at least ten times. This chain joins TRBV10-3 and TRBJ2-6, with a weak D call TRBD1 (5 bases). Trimming removed 10 bases at V and 4 bases at J, with 23 bases between. In germline, CDR1 is ENHRY, CDR2 SYGVKD. CDR3 length: 17 residues. The CDR3 bases are TGTGCCAGCCAGAGTGGCAGGGCCGTGCTCGGGGCCAACGTCCTGACTTTC. Translating it yields CASQSGRAVLGANVLTF.

At least ten counts were recorded for this clonotype. The J gene is TRBJ2-2, the V gene TRBV6-5; D is undetermined. The CDR3 is 11 amino acids. From germline, CDR1 is MNHEY and CDR2 SVGAGI. With 7 bases removed from V and 7 bases from J, the gap between germline ends came to 7 bases. CDR3 region: CASTQNGELFF. The CDR3 DNA sequence: TGTGCCAGCACCCAGAACGGGGAGCTGTTTTTT.

At least ten counts were recorded for this clonotype. This may come from a read error, since a much larger clone is one base off. This chain connects TRBV5-1 to TRBJ2-7; D is undetermined. This CDR3 has 11 residues. CDR1 and CDR2 from the germline V gene are SGHRS and YFSETQ. The V end was cut by 5 bases, the J end by 3 bases, with 6 bases between. The CDR3 protein is CASRSGYEQYF. In nucleotides, the CDR3 is TGCGCCAGCAGATCGGGCTACGAGCAGTACTTC.

V gene TRBV19 combines with J gene TRBJ2-6; TRBD2 is a possible D gene (5 bases). Germline CDR1 and CDR2: LNHDA and SQIVND (reference sequence). With 7 bases removed from V and 2 bases from J, the gap between germline ends came to 15 bases. The length of the CDR3 is 16 residues. CDR3 sequence (DNA): TGTGCCAGTACGGACCCGCGGGCGGCTGGGGCCAACGTCCTGACTTTC. The encoded protein is CASTDPRAAGANVLTF.

Concerning this clonotype itself: The junction does not match germline at one end; this may be a read error. The chain recombines TRBV5-1 with TRBJ1-6; tentative D call: TRBD1 (5 bases). Germline V gene data show CDR1 as SGHRS and CDR2 as YFSETQ. The CDR3 is 14 residues long. The CDR3, as DNA: TGCGCCAGCAGCTTGAGGGAAGGGGATTCACCCCTCAACTTT. Encoded protein: CASSLREGDSPLNF.

This clonotype was counted at least ten times. The J gene is TRBJ2-7, the V gene TRBV27, with D uncertain. This CDR3 is built from 12 residues. In germline, CDR1 is MNHEY, CDR2 SMNVEV (reference sequence). Trimming shortened V by 3 bases and J by 3 bases, and 6 bases separated the two germline ends. CDR3: CASSFLGYEQYF. In nucleotides, the CDR3 is TGTGCCAGCAGTTTCTTGGGCTACGAGCAGTACTTC.

At least ten counts were recorded for this clonotype. The genes are TRBV6-6 and TRBJ2-3; the D gene could be TRBD1 or TRBD2 (7 bases each). V lost 6 bases and J 11 bases, leaving 21 bases between the germline ends. The CDR3 loop spans 14 amino acids. Looked up from germline, CDR1 is MNHNY and CDR2 is SVGAGI (reference sequence). CDR3 coding DNA: TGTGCCAGCAGGATCCGGGACAGCGGGGAAGGGCAGTATTTT. Translated: CASRIRDSGEGQYF.